Included here is one T cell receptor beta chain sequence, with context. Its specificity is not known. This entry is derived from a study of cytomegalovirus exposure and HLA in healthy donors. On the study more broadly: Of all 400 or so donors who were genotyped, about 80% belonged to the Caucasian-associated ancestry cluster.

60 Vbeta and 13 Jbeta primers were used in PCR. TCRdb's table, derived via immunoSEQ multiplex PCR, lists solely in-frame clones and lacks some. The table records roughly 150,000 clones, over 70% of them present only once. Study-wide results and caveats: One later analysis reportedly identified an Asian-associated ancestry cluster that showed fewer N-insertions than the roughly 670-donor mean. Later analysis identified about 18,000 TCR beta sequences associated with HLA alleles, using a false discovery rate threshold of 0.05.

Germline CDR1 SGHVS, CDR2 FQNEAQ. The V end lost 1 base, the J end lost 3 bases, and 10 bases lay between the germline ends. CDR3 length: 14 residues. This clonotype originated in a woman aged 40 to 50 in good health and CMV-seronegative. V and J are TRBV7-8 and TRBJ2-7; D perhaps matches TRBD1 (6 bases). What was sequenced was PBMCs. CDR3 region: CASSLVGTNYEQYF. In DNA, the CDR3 is TGTGCCAGCAGCTTAGTAGGGACAAACTACGAGCAGTACTTC.